This T cell receptor beta chain was documented in a study of blood T cell repertoires in COVID-19 (dated by TCRdb to 2019 to 2021). Turning to the overall study: Samples covering the acute and convalescent phases of COVID-19 were provided by collaborators in the United States, Italy and Spain. The prospective study material was composed of cDNA or gDNA derived from T cells, B-cell-depleted T cells, or PBMCs. Deeply sampled blood TCRbeta repertoires from subjects exposed to, actively infected with, or recovered from COVID-19 were included in the dataset. The repertoires were released in a freely available public database meant as a resource for research on the immune response to SARS-CoV-2. Samples were obtained from the ongoing ImmuneRACE study (first 160 participants) and from over a thousand subjects provided by 6 global collaborators. The sample metadata nearly always contained a de-identified subject ID, COVID-19 status, age in years and sex. HLA class I and class II types, where available, came from metadata supplied by the sample provider rather than from assay-based typing.

V has 2 bases trimmed and J has 5 bases trimmed; junction bases matching no gene number 10. From cysteine to phenylalanine, the CDR3 is 15 amino acids long. The only DNA kept is the CDR3, 45 bases in frame from the first base. Taken from the germline V gene (reference sequence), the CDR1 and CDR2 loops are SGHNT and YYREEE. Participants in the prospective study were aged roughly 18 to 100 years, lived in 24 United States geographic areas, and enrolled through a virtual design. In the prospective study, participants were assigned to cohorts based on the clinical history participants reported in a screening survey and a study questionnaire. Recovered participants in ImmuneRACE Cohort 3 were defined by two consecutive negative NP/OP PCR tests, clearance by a healthcare professional, or resolution of symptoms. In the prospective study, whole blood, serum and a nasopharyngeal or oropharyngeal swab were collected from each participant by mobile phlebotomists. Over a roughly 2-month period, participants in the prospective study had the option of providing additional blood draws and questionnaires. Before DNA extraction, blood samples from the prospective study were shipped at room temperature or frozen.

TCRbeta CDR3 regions were amplified from genomic DNA using the immunoSEQ Assay, a bias-controlled multiplex PCR. The source study handled its data this way. The number of nucleated cells in each sample was estimated by amplification of reference gene primers within the assay. To quantify the absolute abundance of each unique TCRbeta CDR3 rearrangement, sequence reads were collapsed and filtered. For each sample, productive Simpson clonality was calculated as the square root of Simpson's diversity index over productive rearrangements. Here the immuneACCESS table is served through TCRdb, limited to in-frame sequences with V and J called. Missing clones are a known gap in these copies; in checked studies unresolved V genes cover under half, and the rest lacks a known reason. The DNA was the basis for D and trimming; V, J and clone size are from that table. Across this sample there are roughly 220,000 clones, with about 83% seen only once. The ten largest clonotypes hold 6.8% of the sample.

Note on this clone: Its antigen remains unidentified. The record has no base qualities; no much larger clone is one base away.

Study-wide findings and limitations: The quantity of clinical and demographic metadata differed by source and by participant and was supplied without curation.

The rearranged chain carries TRBV5-4 and TRBJ2-7; 7 bases in between match TRBD2. What was sequenced was PBMCs or T cells enriched from blood (not recorded which). The sequence derives from a woman aged 40 to 49 who had recovered from COVID-19. The DNA sequence is TGTGCCAGCAGCTTACCCGGGGGGACGACCCACGAGCAGTACTTC. This translates into CASSLPGGTTHEQYF.